The rows below give T cell receptor beta chains drawn from one sample of a study of blood T cell repertoires in COVID-19. Clones were sequenced by immunoSEQ multiplex PCR, and TCRdb holds only the in-frame ones, with some missing. The table has 120,000 or so clones, 65% to 85% seen once. The specimen sequenced was peripheral blood. The origin of the receptors is a man older than 75 with active or convalescent COVID-19. The CDR3 runs from the conserved cysteine through the conserved F or W. The order of the fields is D gene, CDR3 length, clone size, J gene, V gene, CDR3 protein, CDR3 DNA. A D gene is named only where the DNA matches it firmly. The size of a clone is reported for some rows only, either as once, few or many, or as a class for expanded clones.

. 13 many TRBJ2-7 TRBV5-4 CASSSTGSYEQYF TGTGCCAGCAGCTCTACCGGGAGCTACGAGCAGTACTTC
TRBD1 13 . TRBJ1-6 TRBV18 CATGQGVDSPLHF TGTGCCACCGGACAGGGTGTTGATTCACCCCTCCACTTT
TRBD1 18 once TRBJ1-6 TRBV7-2 CASSLGVGQGFNNSPLHF TGTGCCAGCAGCTTAGGCGTGGGACAGGGCTTCAATAATTCACCCCTCCACTTT
TRBD1 15 . TRBJ2-3 TRBV2 CASSEQGALTDTQYF TGTGCCAGCAGTGAACAGGGGGCGCTTACAGATACGCAGTATTTT
. 15 . TRBJ2-3 TRBV5-5 CASSVVSAATDTQYF TGTGCCAGCAGTGTGGTGAGCGCCGCCACAGATACGCAGTATTTT
TRBD1 16 . TRBJ1-6 TRBV30 CAWKGPGTVFDSPLHF TGTGCCTGGAAAGGTCCCGGGACAGTTTTTGATTCACCCCTCCACTTT
. 15 . TRBJ2-3 TRBV5-4 CASSTDGGGTDTQYF TGTGCCAGCAGCACCGACGGGGGTGGCACAGATACGCAGTATTTT
TRBD1 15 . TRBJ1-1 TRBV4-1 CASSQFDREATEAFF TGCGCCAGCAGCCAGTTCGACAGGGAAGCCACTGAAGCTTTCTTT
. 15 . TRBJ2-7 TRBV5-4 CASSLAPGQGYEQYF TGTGCCAGCAGCTTGGCCCCTGGCCAGGGTTACGAGCAGTACTTC
. 14 . TRBJ1-5 TRBV4-1 CASSQAPNYQPQHF TGCGCCAGCAGCCAAGCCCCCAACTATCAGCCCCAGCATTTT
. 14 . TRBJ1-3 TRBV5-4 CASSSVDSGNTIYF TGTGCCAGCAGCTCGGTAGACTCTGGAAACACCATATATTTT
. 15 few TRBJ2-3 TRBV16 CASSPPGQGRDTQYF TGTGCCAGCAGCCCCCCAGGGCAGGGGAGAGATACGCAGTATTTT
. 14 . TRBJ1-1 TRBV5-4 CASSLGSGVGEAFF TGTGCCAGCAGCTTGGGGTCAGGGGTAGGGGAAGCTTTCTTT
. 14 once TRBJ2-5 TRBV5-1 CASSLGLAWQTQYF TGCGCCAGCAGCTTGGGGCTAGCATGGCAGACCCAGTACTTC
. 16 . TRBJ1-3 TRBV7-2 CASSLVPGGSGNTIYF TGTGCCAGCAGCTTAGTACCGGGTGGCTCTGGAAACACCATATATTTT
TRBD2 17 . TRBJ2-1 TRBV5-8 CASSWGASGGSYNEQFF TGTGCCAGCAGCTGGGGCGCTAGCGGGGGCTCCTACAATGAGCAGTTCTTC
. 14 . TRBJ2-2 TRBV29-1 CSVGAPGNTGELFF TGCAGCGTTGGAGCGCCCGGGAACACCGGGGAGCTGTTTTTT
. 14 . TRBJ2-5 TRBV27 CASSFWGQGETQYF TGTGCCAGCAGTTTTTGGGGGCAGGGTGAGACCCAGTACTTC
. 15 . TRBJ2-1 TRBV11-3 CASSLTGGAGNEQFF TGTGCCAGCAGCCTGACGGGGGGCGCGGGCAATGAGCAGTTCTTC
. 14 . TRBJ1-2 TRBV7-2 CASSSSSSNYGYTF TGTGCCAGCAGCTCATCGAGTTCTAACTATGGCTACACCTTC
. 14 . TRBJ1-2 TRBV29-1 CSVAPGAVGYGYTF TGCAGCGTGGCCCCAGGGGCGGTCGGCTATGGCTACACCTTC
TRBD1 15 . TRBJ2-7 TRBV5-4 CASSLGQGDTYEQYF TGTGCCAGCAGCTTGGGACAGGGCGACACCTACGAGCAGTACTTC
. 15 . TRBJ1-1 TRBV14 CASTPLRGGNTEAFF TGTGCCAGCACCCCCCTCCGGGGGGGAAACACTGAAGCTTTCTTT
. 13 . TRBJ1-1 TRBV5-1 CASREGINTEAFF TGCGCCAGCAGGGAGGGGATCAACACTGAAGCTTTCTTT
TRBD1 13 . TRBJ1-2 TRBV10-3 CAITDDRGEGYTF TGTGCCATCACCGATGACAGGGGAGAGGGCTACACCTTC
. 15 . TRBJ2-1 TRBV3-1/TRBV3-2 CASSQDMGGGASQFF TGTGCCAGCAGCCAAGATATGGGGGGTGGCGCGTCCCAGTTCTTC
. 14 . TRBJ2-3 TRBV2 CASSPGRSVDTQYF TGTGCCAGCAGCCCAGGGAGGTCAGTAGATACGCAGTATTTT
. 16 . TRBJ2-1 TRBV5-1 CASSLEGNSGDNEQFF TGCGCCAGCAGCTTGGAAGGTAATTCCGGGGATAATGAGCAGTTCTTC
TRBD1 17 . TRBJ2-1 TRBV6-1 CASSEAVGQGGGNEQFF TGTGCCAGCAGTGAAGCGGTTGGACAGGGTGGAGGCAATGAGCAGTTCTTC
TRBD1 17 . TRBJ1-6 TRBV4-3 CASSQDLGTGYNSPLHF TGCGCCAGCAGCCAAGATTTGGGGACAGGATACAATTCACCCCTCCACTTT
TRBD1 13 . TRBJ1-2 TRBV2 CASREGTGYGYTF TGTGCCAGCAGGGAAGGGACAGGGTATGGCTACACCTTC
TRBD1 16 . TRBJ2-2 TRBV7-9 CASSLVGTGSDRELFF TGTGCCAGCAGCTTAGTCGGGACAGGGTCGGACCGGGAGCTGTTTTTT
TRBD2 15 . TRBJ2-3 TRBV11-3 CASSLGGGMADTQYF TGTGCCAGCAGCTTGGGGGGAGGGATGGCAGATACGCAGTATTTT
. 15 . TRBJ1-1 TRBV4-1 CASSQTQDARNEAFF TGCGCCAGCAGCCAAACCCAGGATGCACGGAATGAAGCTTTCTTT
. 12 . TRBJ1-4 TRBV12-3/TRBV12-4 CASSFPYEKLFF TGTGCCAGCAGTTTTCCCTATGAAAAACTGTTTTTT
TRBD1 13 . TRBJ2-7 TRBV28 CASRAQGAHEQYF TGTGCCAGCAGAGCCCAGGGGGCCCACGAGCAGTACTTC
. 12 . TRBJ2-1 TRBV29-1 CSAEAPGDEQFF TGCAGCGCCGAAGCCCCCGGGGATGAGCAGTTCTTC
TRBD2 16 . TRBJ2-7 TRBV7-8 CASSPGGTRGAYEQYF TGTGCCAGCAGCCCGGGGGGTACCCGAGGGGCCTACGAGCAGTACTTC
TRBD1 15 . TRBJ2-2 TRBV7-9 CASSPKDRGTGELFF TGTGCCAGCAGCCCTAAGGACAGGGGAACCGGGGAGCTGTTTTTT
TRBD1 13 once TRBJ1-2 TRBV6-5 CASRTDRAAGYTF TGTGCCAGCAGAACCGACAGGGCGGCTGGCTACACCTTC
. 16 . TRBJ1-2 TRBV18 CASSPPKGASNYGYTF TGTGCCAGCTCACCACCAAAAGGGGCCTCTAACTATGGCTACACCTTC
. 16 . TRBJ1-6 TRBV19 CASTLGSGTPNSPLHF TGTGCCAGTACCCTTGGATCCGGGACACCAAATTCACCCCTCCACTTT
TRBD2 17 . TRBJ2-1 TRBV4-3 CASSQTVAGGPYNEQFF TGCGCCAGCAGCCAAACGGTAGCGGGGGGCCCCTACAATGAGCAGTTCTTC
. 15 medium-sized TRBJ1-3 TRBV4-2 CASSQDGDSGNTIYF TGTGCCAGCAGCCAAGACGGAGACTCTGGAAACACCATATATTTT
TRBD1 14 . TRBJ1-2 TRBV19 CASSLDRGHYGYTF TGTGCCAGCTCACTCGACAGGGGCCACTATGGCTACACCTTC
TRBD1 13 . TRBJ2-2 TRBV12-3/TRBV12-4 CASGTENTGELFF TGTGCCAGCGGGACAGAGAACACCGGGGAGCTGTTTTTT
TRBD1 14 . TRBJ1-1 TRBV5-6 CASSWDSMNTEAFF TGTGCCAGCAGCTGGGACAGTATGAACACTGAAGCTTTCTTT
TRBD1 15 . TRBJ2-2 TRBV2 CASRLQGALGGELFF TGTGCCAGCAGATTACAGGGGGCTCTGGGCGGGGAGCTGTTTTTT
. 13 . TRBJ1-4 TRBV3-1/TRBV3-2 CASSQEYNEKLFF TGTGCCAGCAGCCAGGAGTATAATGAAAAACTGTTTTTT
TRBD1 14 few TRBJ2-2 TRBV2 CASTAGQGPGELFF TGTGCCAGCACCGCCGGACAGGGGCCCGGGGAGCTGTTTTTT
. 14 . TRBJ1-2 TRBV5-4 CASSLGQDNYGYTF TGTGCCAGCAGCTTGGGACAGGATAACTATGGCTACACCTTC
. 14 . TRBJ2-1 TRBV2 CASGGLSSYNEQFF TGTGCCAGCGGGGGACTTAGCTCCTACAATGAGCAGTTCTTC
. 17 once TRBJ1-2 TRBV27 CASSLKILGRANYGYTF TGTGCCAGCAGTTTAAAAATCTTGGGCAGGGCGAACTATGGCTACACCTTC